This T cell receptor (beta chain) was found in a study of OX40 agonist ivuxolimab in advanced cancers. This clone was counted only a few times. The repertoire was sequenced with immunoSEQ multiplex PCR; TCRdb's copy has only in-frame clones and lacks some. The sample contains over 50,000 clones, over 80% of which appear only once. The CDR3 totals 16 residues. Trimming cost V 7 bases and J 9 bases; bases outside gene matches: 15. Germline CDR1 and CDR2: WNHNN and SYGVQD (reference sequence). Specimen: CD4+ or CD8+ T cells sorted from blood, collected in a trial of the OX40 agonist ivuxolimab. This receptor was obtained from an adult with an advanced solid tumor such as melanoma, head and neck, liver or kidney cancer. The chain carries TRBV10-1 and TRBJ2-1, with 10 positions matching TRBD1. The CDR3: CASNMIPGQGISEQFF. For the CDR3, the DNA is TGCGCCAGCAACATGATTCCGGGACAGGGGATTAGTGAGCAGTTCTTC.